This T cell receptor (beta chain) was profiled in a study of blood T cell repertoires in COVID-19. V dropped 6 bases and J dropped 1 base, with 15 bases sitting between them. Germline-derived CDR1 and CDR2 are MNHEY and SMNVEV (reference sequence). The CDR3 spans 16 residues. This clone was counted a single time. Participants were aged roughly 18 to 95 years, lived in 20 to 30 US areas, and enrolled virtually. Clinical history as reported by participants underpinned cohort assignment. Profiling relied on immunoSEQ multiplex PCR, and the TCRdb table lists in-frame clones only, not all of them. The table lists about 310,000 clones, approximately 81% of them singletons.

Sample: PBMCs or T cells enriched from blood (not recorded which). The clonotype originates from a woman under 40 who had been exposed to COVID-19. V gene TRBV27 combines with J gene TRBJ2-2; D unclear. Here the CDR3 reads CASSPGVLRNTGELFF. In nucleotides, the CDR3 is TGTGCCAGCAGCCCGGGTGTCTTAAGGAACACCGGGGAGCTGTTTTTT.